This T cell receptor beta chain originates from a study of T cell changes during pregnancy in multiple sclerosis. Trimming removed 3 bases from V and 7 bases from J, with 15 bases in between. Germline V gives CDR1 LNHDA, CDR2 SQIVND (reference sequence). The length of the CDR3 is 14 residues. This clone was found once. The assay was immunoSEQ multiplex PCR, and TCRdb's table has in-frame clones only and misses some. The sample holds 73,000 or so clones; 85% to 90% are singletons and the top ten take roughly 9.5%. The source is a female donor in good health, enrolled as a control in a pregnancy study. This chain uses TRBV19 with TRBJ1-2; D is possibly TRBD1 (5 bases). Sequences were derived from peripheral blood, sampled after pregnancy. In nucleotides, the CDR3 is TGTGCCAGTAGTATTGGGGGGAATATATTTGGCTACACCTTC. This gives the protein CASSIGGNIFGYTF.